The TCR beta chain described here comes from a study of cytomegalovirus exposure and HLA in healthy donors. Study results and caveats: In terms of immune exposure information, only CMV serostatus was available. An assumption of roughly uniform sequencing depth across donors underlay the presence/absence analyses. Listed as cytomegalovirus-associated were over 150 TCR beta chains.

V gave up 6 bases and J gave up 2 bases, with 14 bases separating them. Per germline, CDR1 MNHEY and CDR2 SMNVEV (reference sequence). CDR3 length: 14 residues. Primers: 60 Vbeta forward and 13 Jbeta reverse. Data came from immunoSEQ multiplex PCR; TCRdb stores just in-frame clones and leaves some out. The data hold 100,000 to 150,000 clones, with about two thirds observed a single time. As for the donors, each was a healthy bone marrow donor. With regard to this clone: Its specificity is unknown.

Sequencing was done on a sample of PBMCs. The sequence was collected from a human donor in good health. The rearrangement links TRBV27 to TRBJ2-7; D is perhaps TRBD2 (6 bases). CDR3 in amino acids: CASRITGLTYEQYF. CDR3 nucleotides: TGTGCCAGCAGAATAACGGGACTTACCTACGAGCAGTACTTC.